Below, 23 T cell receptor beta chains from the same sample are listed, as sequenced in a study of cytomegalovirus exposure and HLA in healthy donors. Use of 60 Vbeta and 13 Jbeta primers characterized the PCR. The data were produced by immunoSEQ multiplex PCR, yet TCRdb's version contains in-frame clones alone and is incomplete. Here the sample spans some 44,000 clones, 87% being singletons. The sequencing input was PBMCs. Source of these receptors: a woman between 40 and 50 years old in good health and CMV-seropositive.

V is TRBV7-8 and J is TRBJ2-1, with D perhaps TRBD1 (5 bases). Trimming removed 1 base from V and 0 bases from J, with 16 bases in between. The CDR3 totals 18 residues. CDR1 SGHVS and CDR2 FQNEAQ come from the germline V gene. Written as DNA, the CDR3 is TGTGCCAGCAGCTTAGACCGAGGACACACTTCCTCCTACAATGAGCAGTTCTTC. This codes for CASSLDRGHTSSYNEQFF. Using reference TRBV7-8 and TRBJ2-1 for the parts outside the CDR3, the full variable domain is GAGVSQSPRYKVAKRGQDVALRCDPISGHVSLFWYQQALGQGPEFLTYFQNEAQLDKSGLPSDRFFAERPEGSVSTLKIQRTQQEDSAVYLCASSLDRGHTSSYNEQFFGPGTRLTVL.

This chain joins TRBV19 and TRBJ2-2; D is perhaps TRBD1 (5 bases). The CDR3 contains 15 residues. Germline CDR1 reads LNHDA; CDR2 reads SQIVND (reference sequence). Deletions cut 0 bases from V and 5 bases from J, with 10 bases between. The CDR3 DNA sequence: TGTGCCAGTAGTATAGATCGGCAGGGAACCGGGGAGCTGTTTTTT. The encoded protein is CASSIDRQGTGELFF.

As DNA, the CDR3 is TGTGCCTGGAGTGTACGAGGGAATCAGCCCCAGCATTTT. This sequence encodes CAWSVRGNQPQHF. The chain recombines TRBV30 with TRBJ1-5, with no clear D. V gave up 0 bases and J gave up 4 bases, with 7 bases separating them. Germline V CDR1 and CDR2: GTSNPN, SVGIG (reference sequence). The CDR3 is 13 amino acids. Drawing the rest from reference TRBV30 and TRBJ1-5, the complete variable domain is SQTIHQWPATLVQPVGSPLSLECTVEGTSNPNLYWYRQAAGRGLQLLFYSVGIGQISSEVPQNLSASRPQDRQFILSSKKLLLSDSGFYLCAWSVRGNQPQHFGDGTRLSIL.

V and J are TRBV5-6 and TRBJ1-6; D may be TRBD1 (5 bases). Trimming removed 3 bases at V and 7 bases at J, with 11 bases between. The germline CDR1 and CDR2 sequences are SGHDT and YYEEEE. CDR3 length equals 14 residues. The CDR3, as DNA: TGTGCCAGCAGCTCCGCAGGGATCAATTCACCCCTCCACTTT. It encodes CASSSAGINSPLHF.

This clone was counted only a few times. This chain joins TRBV6-6 and TRBJ2-7; TRBD1 aligns across 7 bases. The junction had 3 bases not matched to a gene; V was cut back by 0 bases and J by 1 base. Germline CDR1 MNHNY, CDR2 SVGAGI (reference sequence). CDR3 size: 15 residues. This chain's CDR3 is CASSYSGTASYEQYF. CDR3 bases: TGTGCCAGCAGTTACTCTGGGACAGCTTCCTACGAGCAGTACTTC.

The CDR3 reads CASSRTGKAFF. The CDR3 bases are TGTGCCAGCAGCAGAACAGGGAAAGCTTTCTTT. The genes are TRBV7-2 and TRBJ1-1; a possible D gene is TRBD1 (6 bases). This CDR3 contains 11 residues. V gave up 5 bases and J gave up 9 bases, with 10 bases separating them. Germline lookup yields CDR1 SGHTA and CDR2 FQGNSA.

The chain links TRBV28 to TRBJ2-7; D uncertain. The germline V gene encodes CDR1 MDHEN and CDR2 SYDVKM. The CDR3 spans 13 residues. V was shortened by 2 bases and J by 0 bases, with 5 bases between the two germline ends. CDR3 sequence (DNA): TGTGCCAGCAGTTTAGGCAGCTCCTACGAGCAGTACTTC. Residues: CASSLGSSYEQYF. The variable domain in full, completed from reference TRBV28 and TRBJ2-7, reads DVKVTQSSRYLVKRTGEKVFLECVQDMDHENMFWYRQDPGLGLRLIYFSYDVKMKEKGDIPEGYSVSREKKERFSLILESASTNQTSMYLCASSLGSSYEQYFGPGTRLTVT.

This clone was seen more than once but under ten times. The chain couples TRBV18 to TRBJ1-2; 9 bases map to TRBD1. The CDR3 has 16 residues. With V trimmed by 3 bases and J by 1 base, 6 bases remained unmatched. Germline CDR1 and CDR2: KGHSH and LQKENI. The DNA of the CDR3 is TGTGCCAGCTCACCCGGGACAGGGACGGGTAACTATGGCTACACCTTC. Amino acids: CASSPGTGTGNYGYTF.

The chain carries TRBV7-9 and TRBJ2-1; 13 nucleotides match TRBD2. CDR3 length: 15 residues. V shed 6 bases, J shed 10 bases, and the junction held 9 bases outside the gene matches. The V gene's germline CDR1 is SEHNR and CDR2 FQNEAQ (reference sequence). CDR3 nucleotide sequence: TGTGCCAGCAGTATCGGACTAGCGGGAGCTCGGGAGCAGTTCTTC. Residues: CASSIGLAGAREQFF. The full variable domain, in which reference TRBV7-9 and TRBJ2-1 provide the parts outside the CDR3, is DTGVSQNPRHKITKRGQNVTFRCDPISEHNRLYWYRQTLGQGPEFLTYFQNEAQLEKSRLLSDRFSAERPKGSFSTLEIQRTEQGDSAMYLCASSIGLAGAREQFFGPGTRLTVL.

The chain is built from TRBV9 and TRBJ2-3; D ambiguous. The CDR3 length is 15 residues. The germline V and J ends were trimmed by 3 bases and 4 bases, with 15 bases remaining between them. CDR1 is SGDLS, CDR2 YYNGEE, per germline. The CDR3 coding sequence is TGTGCCAGCAGCGAGCGACCACCTAGGTCAGATACGCAGTATTTT. It is translated as CASSERPPRSDTQYF.

This chain links TRBV28 with TRBJ1-2; D possibly corresponds to TRBD1 (5 bases). Trimming left V 8 bases short and J 5 bases short, with 15 bases between. The germline gives CDR1 MDHEN, CDR2 SYDVKM. This CDR3 is built from 13 residues. The CDR3 spells CASGQTGLYGYTF. The CDR3 nucleotides are TGTGCCAGCGGTCAAACGGGACTTTATGGCTACACCTTC.

V is TRBV7-9 and J is TRBJ2-5; 8 bases are shared with TRBD2. The germline gives CDR1 SEHNR, CDR2 FQNEAQ (reference sequence). Trimming at V came to 1 base and at J to 5 bases, leaving 9 bases not matched to a gene. The CDR3 extends over 16 amino acids. CDR3 region: CASSLEIAGPEETQYF. The CDR3 bases are TGTGCCAGCAGCTTAGAGATAGCGGGGCCGGAGGAGACCCAGTACTTC.

The count of this clone is one. The V and J genes are TRBV11-2 and TRBJ1-1; D perhaps matches TRBD1 (5 bases). The CDR3 consists of 14 residues. Trimming shortened V by 3 bases and J by 0 bases, and 8 bases separated the two germline ends. CDR1 SGHAT and CDR2 FQNNGV come from the germline V gene. CDR3 loop: CASSLTVMNTEAFF. CDR3 nucleotides: TGTGCCAGCAGCTTGACAGTAATGAACACTGAAGCTTTCTTT.

V gene TRBV6-4 combines with J gene TRBJ2-3; no reliable D call. Germline CDR1 reads MRHNA; CDR2 reads SNTAGT. The V end lost 2 bases, the J end lost 2 bases, and 8 bases lay between the germline ends. The CDR3 is 14 residues long. CDR3 loop: CASSDQATTDTQYF. The CDR3 DNA follows: TGTGCCAGCAGTGACCAGGCTACCACAGATACGCAGTATTTT.

This clone was detected only a few times. The chain joins TRBV18 to TRBJ2-3; maybe TRBD2 (5 bases). Germline V gene data show CDR1 as KGHSH and CDR2 as LQKENI. The CDR3 has 14 amino acids. Between the trimmed V and J ends, which lost 2 bases and 4 bases, there was a span of 10 bases. The CDR3 sequence is CASSPTPGSDTQYF. DNA of the CDR3: TGTGCCAGCTCACCAACCCCGGGGTCAGATACGCAGTATTTT.

The J gene is TRBJ2-6, the V gene TRBV4-1, with TRBD1 matching 7 bases. V dropped 0 bases and J dropped 4; count of bases not matched to a gene: 6. CDR1 and CDR2 (germline): MGHRA, YSYEKL. The CDR3 covers 17 residues. CDR3 sequence: CASSQELQGDGANVLTF. The CDR3 coding sequence is TGCGCCAGCAGCCAAGAGTTGCAGGGGGACGGGGCCAACGTCCTGACTTTC.

This clone was recorded only once. This rearrangement joins TRBV28 to TRBJ1-1; D not certain. Germline CDR1 MDHEN, CDR2 SYDVKM. Trimming pared 10 bases from V and 1 base from J, leaving 13 bases between. The CDR3 covers 13 residues. The CDR3 region has the DNA TGTGCCATTCGAGGGCTGGGGAACACTGAAGCTTTCTTT. Translating gives CAIRGLGNTEAFF.

This clone was detected only once. The DNA of the CDR3 is TGTGCCAGCAGTCTCCCCGTCACAGGTAGCTCCTACGAGCAGTACTTC. Protein: CASSLPVTGSSYEQYF. The chain combines TRBV28 with TRBJ2-7, with D possibly TRBD1 on 5 matching bases. V was cut by 5 bases and J by 0 bases, with 17 bases left in between. The CDR3 has 16 amino acids. CDR1 is MDHEN and CDR2 is SYDVKM in the germline V gene. Combining the CDR3 with reference TRBV28 and TRBJ2-7 gives the whole variable domain DVKVTQSSRYLVKRTGEKVFLECVQDMDHENMFWYRQDPGLGLRLIYFSYDVKMKEKGDIPEGYSVSREKKERFSLILESASTNQTSMYLCASSLPVTGSSYEQYFGPGTRLTVT.

The V gene is TRBV9, the J gene TRBJ2-1; the match to TRBD1 covers 9 bases. There are 15 residues in the CDR3. The V gene's germline CDR1 is SGDLS and CDR2 YYNGEE. V lost 2 bases to trimming and J lost 3 bases; unmatched junction nucleotides: 3. Here the CDR3 DNA reads TGTGCCAGCAGCGTGGGACAGGGAGACTACAATGAGCAGTTCTTC. This translates into CASSVGQGDYNEQFF.

The chain has TRBV5-1 and TRBJ2-2; 7 nucleotides match TRBD2. CDR1 is SGHRS, CDR2 YFSETQ, per germline. With 1 base clipped from V and 1 base from J, the junction kept 10 bases outside the gene matches. CDR3 length equals 18 residues. The CDR3 sequence is CASSLPPGGAGNTGELFF. CDR3 nucleotide sequence: TGCGCCAGCAGCTTGCCGCCGGGGGGAGCAGGGAACACCGGGGAGCTGTTTTTT.

The J gene is TRBJ2-7, the V gene TRBV29-1; 7 bases are a match to TRBD1. The germline V gene encodes CDR1 SQVTM and CDR2 ANQGSEA. The CDR3 covers 12 residues. V lost 7 bases to trimming and J lost 2 bases; unmatched junction nucleotides: 5. The CDR3 nucleotides are TGCAGCGGTTGGGACAGAGCCTACGAGCAGTACTTC. Amino acids: CSGWDRAYEQYF.

The chain links TRBV28 to TRBJ1-1, with 8 bases that match TRBD1. Germline-derived CDR1 and CDR2 are MDHEN and SYDVKM. This CDR3 comprises 14 residues. V dropped 5 bases and J dropped 1; count of bases not matched to a gene: 3. The CDR3 DNA sequence: TGTGCCAGCAGTCCAGGACAGGGGAACACTGAAGCTTTCTTT. Encoded protein: CASSPGQGNTEAFF.

The chain employs TRBV11-3 and TRBJ2-2; 9 bases line up with TRBD2. Losses at the gene ends were 2 bases for V and 0 bases for J; bases not matched to a gene: 4. This CDR3 region has 17 residues. Germline CDR1 is SGHNT and CDR2 is YENEEA. CDR3 amino acids: CASSLFAGGSNTGELFF. CDR3 bases: TGTGCCAGCAGCTTATTTGCGGGAGGGTCGAACACCGGGGAGCTGTTTTTT.